Below, 27 T cell receptor beta chains from the same sample are listed, as sequenced in a study of T-cell reconstitution after alpha-beta-depleted transplantation in children. Preparation of the TCRbeta library was carried out with unique molecular identifiers. TCRdb independently ran MiXCR on the PCR reads; one entry per CDR3 protein. The data contain about 400,000 distinct CDR3 sequences, roughly 20% of them singletons. The source material was PBMCs from the stem cell graft donor, sampled from the stem cell graft. The source is a human donor who donated a stem cell graft to a child with acute myeloid leukemia.

The DNA of the CDR3 is TGTGCCATCAAAGGAGCGGGACTCGGGAGCGAGCAGTACTTC. Translating it yields CAIKGAGLGSEQYF. This sequence joins TRBV10-3 and TRBJ2-7, with 7 nucleotides matching TRBD2. V lost 7 bases to trimming and J lost 6 bases; unmatched junction nucleotides: 12. Germline CDR1 is ENHRY and CDR2 is SYGVKD. This CDR3 has 14 residues.

This clonotype has more than one count but fewer than ten. The chain uses TRBV6-1 and TRBJ2-2, with 8 bases matching TRBD2. The CDR3 spans 15 residues. CDR1 and CDR2 (germline): MNHNS, SASEGT. With V trimmed by 10 bases and J by 4 bases, 11 bases remained unmatched. The CDR3 reads CAISPGLVPTGELFF. DNA of the CDR3: TGTGCCATAAGTCCGGGACTAGTACCCACCGGGGAGCTGTTTTTT.

This chain's CDR3 is CASIAGGGGELFF. CDR3 in DNA: TGTGCCAGTATAGCGGGAGGAGGCGGGGAGCTGTTTTTT. This chain uses TRBV3-1 with TRBJ2-2; TRBD2 aligns across 10 bases. The CDR3 sequence is 13 residues long. The germline CDR1 and CDR2 sequences are LGHDT and YNNKEL (reference sequence). J gave up 7 bases and V 9 bases, and 5 bases lay outside the gene matches.

This clonotype was found many times. V gene TRBV28 combines with J gene TRBJ2-1, with TRBD2 matching over 9 bases. The CDR3 runs to 14 residues. Germline loops: CDR1 MDHEN, CDR2 SYDVKM. The V gene end was trimmed by 5 bases and the J gene end by 5 bases; junction bases not matched to a gene: 4. In DNA form, the CDR3 reads TGTGCCAGCAGTCGGCTAGCGGGAAACAATGAGCAGTTCTTC. Encoded protein: CASSRLAGNNEQFF.

The table lists this clonotype with a few counts. The chain links TRBV12-3 or TRBV12-4 to TRBJ1-2; weak D call: TRBD1 (5 bases). This CDR3 is built from 13 residues. Trimming pared 5 bases from V and 4 bases from J, leaving 11 bases between. The CDR3 protein is CASSTRDVYGYTF. CDR3 coding DNA: TGTGCCAGCAGTACCCGGGACGTCTATGGCTACACCTTC.

This clonotype was seen more than once but under ten times. The rearrangement uses TRBV29-1 and TRBJ2-1; TRBD1 is a possible D gene (6 bases). Between the trimmed V and J ends, which lost 5 bases and 0 bases, there was a span of 14 bases. CDR3 size: 15 residues. Germline V gives CDR1 SQVTM, CDR2 ANQGSEA. CDR3: CSVPKADSSYNEQFF. The CDR3 DNA sequence: TGCAGCGTTCCAAAAGCGGACAGCTCCTACAATGAGCAGTTCTTC.

The table lists this clonotype with many counts. The chain has TRBV28 and TRBJ2-2; TRBD1 is a possible D gene (5 bases). V dropped 6 bases and J dropped 7 bases, with 18 bases sitting between them. Germline assignment: CDR1 MDHEN and CDR2 SYDVKM. The CDR3 contains 15 residues. The CDR3 spells CASREQAGHGGELFF. The CDR3 coding sequence is TGTGCCAGCAGGGAACAGGCCGGGCATGGCGGGGAGCTGTTTTTT. Filled out from reference TRBV28 and TRBJ2-2, the complete variable domain reads DVKVTQSSRYLVKRTGEKVFLECVQDMDHENMFWYRQDPGLGLRLIYFSYDVKMKEKGDIPEGYSVSREKKERFSLILESASTNQTSMYLCASREQAGHGGELFFGEGSRLTVL.

This clonotype showed up many times. The chain combines TRBV29-1 with TRBJ2-1; TRBD1 aligns across 7 bases. Germline assignment: CDR1 SQVTM and CDR2 ANQGSEA. V gave up 6 bases and J gave up 6 bases; unmatched junction bases: 5. The CDR3 runs to 12 residues. The CDR3 DNA is TGCAGCGTGGGGACAGAGAGCAATGAGCAGTTCTTC. Its protein product is CSVGTESNEQFF.

In this sample, this clonotype turned up many times. The chain joins TRBV29-1 to TRBJ2-3; 9 bases line up with TRBD1. Germline trimming cut 3 bases from V and 8 bases from J; bases unmatched to any gene: 6. The germline V gene has CDR1 SQVTM and CDR2 ANQGSEA. The length of the CDR3 is 13 residues. The CDR3: CSVETGQGRTQYF. In DNA form, the CDR3 reads TGCAGCGTTGAGACGGGACAGGGTCGTACGCAGTATTTT.

This chain connects TRBV6-2 or TRBV6-3 to TRBJ2-2, with TRBD2 matching over 9 bases. CDR1 is MNHEY and CDR2 is SVGEGT in the germline V gene. V was clipped by 3 bases and J by 2 bases; unmatched bases: 4. The CDR3 spans 16 residues. The CDR3 DNA sequence: TGTGCCAGCAGTTATAGCGGGAGCCCCAACACCGGGGAGCTGTTTTTT. It codes for CASSYSGSPNTGELFF.

This clonotype was seen repeatedly, ten times or more. The chain couples TRBV29-1 to TRBJ1-5; D gene unclear. The CDR3 covers 15 residues. V lost 0 bases and J lost 3, with 12 bases in between. CDR1 is SQVTM, CDR2 ANQGSEA, per germline. The CDR3 loop is CSVEDHRIVNQPQHF. CDR3 DNA sequence: TGCAGCGTTGAAGACCACCGTATCGTCAATCAGCCCCAGCATTTT.

The sample holds a few counts of this clonotype. The chain links TRBV27 to TRBJ1-5; 8 bases line up with TRBD1. The CDR3 is made up of 14 amino acids. J lost 6 bases, V lost 2 bases, and 3 bases had no gene match. Germline V gene lookup returns CDR1 MNHEY and CDR2 SMNVEV (reference sequence). The CDR3 reads CASSLKQGVQPQHF. The DNA for the CDR3 is TGTGCCAGCAGTTTAAAACAGGGGGTTCAGCCCCAGCATTTT.

The gene calls are TRBV29-1 and TRBJ1-1; maybe TRBD1 (5 bases). Germline CDR1 and CDR2: SQVTM and ANQGSEA. V shed 1 base and J shed 1 base, with 10 bases lying between them. The CDR3 runs to 14 residues. The DNA of the CDR3 is TGCAGCGTTGAAGTCATAGGGACGAACACTGAAGCTTTCTTT. It encodes CSVEVIGTNTEAFF. Full variable domain (missing parts from reference TRBV29-1 and TRBJ1-1): SAVISQKPSRDICQRGTSLTIQCQVDSQVTMMFWYRQQPGQSLTLIATANQGSEATYESGFVIDKFPISRPNLTFSTLTVSNMSPEDSSIYLCSVEVIGTNTEAFFGQGTRLTVV.

The gene calls are TRBV12-3 or TRBV12-4 and TRBJ2-1; D not certain. V dropped 3 bases and J dropped 5 bases, with 8 bases sitting between them. This CDR3 region has 13 residues. The CDR3 DNA follows: TGTGCCAGCAGTTTTACCCTCAACAATGAGCAGTTCTTC. Its protein product is CASSFTLNNEQFF.

This clonotype appeared once. J is TRBJ2-5 and V is TRBV10-3; D perhaps matches TRBD1 (5 bases). This CDR3 contains 14 residues. CDR1 and CDR2 from the germline V gene are ENHRY and SYGVKD. The ends were cut back, 8 bases at V and 2 bases at J, with 15 bases in the middle. CDR3 residues: CAIGQGGAQETQYF. CDR3 coding DNA: TGTGCCATCGGGCAGGGTGGGGCTCAAGAGACCCAGTACTTC.

This clonotype is labeled medium-sized. The V and J genes are TRBV12-3 or TRBV12-4 and TRBJ2-5; D remains ambiguous. The CDR3 contains 11 residues. The V and J ends lost 1 base and 4 bases respectively, with 1 base between them. CDR3 nucleotide sequence: TGTGCCAGCAGTTTAGGAGAGACCCAGTACTTC. Protein: CASSLGETQYF.

The sample holds a few counts of this clonotype. CDR3 loop: CASLMWVENEQFF. CDR3 coding DNA: TGTGCCAGCTTAATGTGGGTTGAGAATGAGCAGTTCTTC. This chain connects TRBV12-3 or TRBV12-4 to TRBJ2-1; D is ambiguous. The CDR3 is 13 residues long. V lost 8 bases, J lost 7 bases, and 15 bases lay in between.

The genes are TRBV29-1 and TRBJ2-5, with 7 bases that match TRBD1. From germline, CDR1 is SQVTM and CDR2 ANQGSEA. J lost 3 bases, V lost 2 bases, and 3 bases had no gene match. The CDR3 has 13 residues. The CDR3 is CSVEYTGEETQYF. In nucleotides, the CDR3 is TGCAGCGTTGAATACACAGGGGAAGAGACCCAGTACTTC.

V usage is TRBV4-3 and J usage is TRBJ2-5, with 10 bases aligning to TRBD2. The germline CDR1 and CDR2 sequences are LGHNA and YSLEER. V dropped 2 bases and J dropped 3; count of bases not matched to a gene: 6. This CDR3 is 16 amino acids long. The CDR3 DNA follows: TGCGCCAGCAGCCAACTAGCGGGGGTTTCCAAAGAGACCCAGTACTTC. Translating it yields CASSQLAGVSKETQYF.

This clonotype was picked up many times. The chain has TRBV19 and TRBJ1-1; D uncertain. With 1 base removed from V and 7 bases from J, the gap between germline ends came to 4 bases. This CDR3 is 11 amino acids long. Germline values: CDR1 LNHDA, CDR2 SQIVND (reference sequence). The CDR3 loop is CASSIGLEAFF. The CDR3 region has the DNA TGTGCCAGTAGTATAGGACTTGAAGCTTTCTTT.

The V and J genes are TRBV2 and TRBJ2-3, with D tentatively TRBD2 (6 bases). The CDR3 is 15 residues long. Per germline, CDR1 SNHLY and CDR2 FYNNEI. Trimming took 8 bases from V and 0 from J, leaving 15 bases between them. The CDR3: CASGRRTHSTDTQYF. The CDR3, as DNA: TGTGCCAGCGGGAGGAGGACCCATAGCACAGATACGCAGTATTTT.

The chain combines TRBV20-1 with TRBJ2-7; 10 nucleotides align to TRBD1. There are 16 residues in the CDR3. Germline values: CDR1 DFQATT, CDR2 SNEGSKA (reference sequence). J gave up 4 bases and V 2 bases, and 11 bases lay outside the gene matches. Here the CDR3 DNA reads TGCAGTGCTAGAAAAATGGGGACAGGGGATAGGTACGAGCAGTACTTC. Its protein is CSARKMGTGDRYEQYF.

This sequence joins TRBV28 and TRBJ2-7; the match to TRBD1 covers 9 bases. Germline V gives CDR1 MDHEN, CDR2 SYDVKM. This CDR3 spans 14 amino acids. V trimming: 6 bases; J trimming: 3 bases; junction bases outside the gene matches: 6. The CDR3 spells CASRRDRAHYEQYF. The CDR3 nucleotides are TGTGCCAGCAGAAGGGACAGGGCCCACTACGAGCAGTACTTC.

The chain recombines TRBV4-3 with TRBJ2-6; D may be TRBD1 (6 bases). The germline CDR1 and CDR2 sequences are LGHNA and YSLEER. The CDR3 has 16 amino acids. The V end was cut by 1 base, the J end by 3 bases, with 10 bases between. CDR3: CASSQATGSGANVLTF. The CDR3 DNA is TGCGCCAGCAGCCAAGCGACAGGCAGTGGGGCCAACGTCCTGACTTTC.

This clonotype has only a few counts. This chain uses TRBV2 with TRBJ2-1; D may be TRBD1 or TRBD2 (5 bases each). Germline V gene data show CDR1 as SNHLY and CDR2 as FYNNEI. The V end lost 4 bases, the J end lost 7 bases, and 20 bases lay between the germline ends. The CDR3 consists of 16 residues. Written as DNA, the CDR3 is TGTGCCAGCAGTGCAGGGCCAAGCGGAGGTGAGAATGAGCAGTTCTTC. Translating gives CASSAGPSGGENEQFF.

This sequence joins TRBV20-1 and TRBJ1-5, with D possibly matching TRBD1 (5 bases). CDR1 is DFQATT and CDR2 is SNEGSKA in the germline V gene (reference sequence). The length of the CDR3 is 13 residues. Deletions cut 5 bases from V and 4 bases from J, with 12 bases between. Here the CDR3 reads CSAGGTANQPQHF. CDR3 DNA sequence: TGCAGTGCTGGAGGGACGGCTAATCAGCCCCAGCATTTT.

This clonotype was recorded many times. V usage is TRBV12-3 or TRBV12-4 and J usage is TRBJ2-1; 7 bases map to TRBD1. The CDR3 is made up of 16 amino acids. The junction had 12 bases not matched to a gene; V was cut back by 5 bases and J by 5 bases. The CDR3 is CASSTWTGEVDNEQFF. The CDR3 nucleotides are TGTGCCAGCAGTACGTGGACAGGTGAAGTAGACAATGAGCAGTTCTTC.